Following are 2 T cell receptor beta chains from one sample sequenced in a study of CD8 T cells in Susac syndrome. A quantity of about 0.45 to 1 ug RNA underwent reverse transcription using random hexamers. A single record per CDR3 protein comes from TCRdb applying MiXCR to the immunoSEQ multiplex PCR reads. The sample carries more than 95,000 distinct CDR3 sequences, approximately 93% recorded once. The sequenced sample consisted of CD4+ T cells from PBMCs. The receptors were gathered from a human donor with multiple sclerosis.

This chain uses TRBV24-1 with TRBJ2-1, with TRBD1 matching over 8 bases. J gave up 12 bases and V 3 bases, and 9 bases lay outside the gene matches. Germline loops: CDR1 KGHDR, CDR2 SFDVKD. The CDR3 has 14 residues. The CDR3 region is CATSDNRGVGGQFF. The CDR3 region has the DNA TGTGCCACCAGTGATAACAGGGGGGTGGGTGGGCAGTTCTTC.

The gene calls are TRBV7-2 and TRBJ2-7, with D possibly TRBD1 on 6 matching bases. Trimming cost V 2 bases and J 0 bases, with 14 bases left between them. The CDR3 runs 16 residues. Germline CDR1 and CDR2: SGHTA and FQGNSA. The CDR3 DNA reads as TGTGCCAGCAGCTTAAATTTCGGGACAAACTCCTACGAGCAGTACTTC. Its translation: CASSLNFGTNSYEQYF.